Shown below are 17 T cell receptor beta chains from a single sample sequenced in a study of T cell responses to AZD1222 COVID-19 vaccine. Data came from immunoSEQ multiplex PCR; TCRdb stores just in-frame clones and leaves some out. The sample consists of roughly 150,000 clones, around nine tenths of them appearing once. The specimen comprised peripheral blood, sampled on day 0 of AZD1222 vaccination. Receptor source: an adult in good health.

The genes are TRBV5-1 and TRBJ2-1; possibly TRBD2 for D (6 bases). CDR3 length: 14 amino acids. Per the germline V gene, CDR1 is SGHRS and CDR2 is YFSETQ. The germline V and J ends were trimmed by 4 bases and 3 bases, with 11 bases remaining between them. CDR3 bases: TGCGCCAGCAGCCTAGGACTAAGCTACAATGAGCAGTTCTTC. The encoded protein is CASSLGLSYNEQFF.

This clone has only one observation. The chain carries TRBV6-1 and TRBJ1-2, with 7 bases aligning to TRBD1. Germline values: CDR1 MNHNS, CDR2 SASEGT. V lost 4 bases and J lost 3; bases outside the gene matches: 11. The length of the CDR3 is 16 residues. The CDR3 coding sequence is TGTGCCAGCAGTGTACAGGGGTTCGGTCGGGACTATGGCTACACCTTC. Protein product: CASSVQGFGRDYGYTF.

This chain uses TRBV9 with TRBJ2-1; D gene uncertain. Germline assignment: CDR1 SGDLS and CDR2 YYNGEE. With 4 bases removed from V and 9 bases from J, the gap between germline ends came to 11 bases. The CDR3 sequence is 12 residues long. The CDR3 nucleotides are TGTGCCAGCAGCCCCGTCTGGGGTGAGCAGTTCTTC. It is translated as CASSPVWGEQFF.

The chain couples TRBV24-1 to TRBJ1-2; no firm D call. The CDR3 is made up of 13 amino acids. V lost 10 bases to trimming and J lost 4 bases, with 15 bases between them. Looked up from germline, CDR1 is KGHDR and CDR2 is SFDVKD. CDR3 region: CATSLGGSYGYTF. DNA for the CDR3: TGTGCCACGTCTTTGGGAGGAAGCTATGGCTACACCTTC.

This chain's CDR3 is CASSQNMNTEAFF. The CDR3, as DNA: TGTGCCAGCAGCCAAAACATGAACACTGAAGCTTTCTTT. The chain has TRBV14 and TRBJ1-1; D remains unclear. V dropped 2 bases and J dropped 0 bases, with 4 bases sitting between them. CDR1 is SGHDN, CDR2 FVKESK, per germline. CDR3 size: 13 residues. The full variable domain, in which reference TRBV14 and TRBJ1-1 provide the parts outside the CDR3, is EAGVTQFPSHSVIEKGQTVTLRCDPISGHDNLYWYRRVMGKEIKFLLHFVKESKQDESGMPNNRFLAERTGGTYSTLKVQPAELEDSGVYFCASSQNMNTEAFFGQGTRLTVV.

The chain links TRBV27 to TRBJ2-1; TRBD1 matches at 7 bases. The junction had 4 bases not matched to a gene; V was cut back by 6 bases and J by 8 bases. Germline CDR1 reads MNHEY; CDR2 reads SMNVEV (reference sequence). There are 12 residues in the CDR3. As DNA, the CDR3 is TGTGCCAGCAGCGAAACAGGGGATGAGCAGTTCTTC. This translates into CASSETGDEQFF.

The CDR3 nucleotides are TGTGCCAGCAGCCCCAGTCGGACAGCTAATTCACCCCTCCACTTT. This encodes CASSPSRTANSPLHF. The chain recombines TRBV13 with TRBJ1-6; tentative D call: TRBD1 (6 bases). CDR1 is PRHDT and CDR2 is FYEKMQ in the germline V gene (reference sequence). V was clipped by 5 bases and J by 6 bases, with 14 bases between them. The CDR3 loop spans 15 amino acids.

This clone appeared a single time. The chain joins TRBV19 to TRBJ1-1, with no clear D. The V gene lost 4 bases and the J gene lost 6 bases, with 12 bases spanning the gap. The CDR3 runs to 13 residues. Germline V CDR1 and CDR2: LNHDA, SQIVND (reference sequence). As DNA, the CDR3 is TGTGCCAGTAGTACCCTCGGCAGACCTGAAGCTTTCTTT. It specifies CASSTLGRPEAFF. The variable domain in full, completed from reference TRBV19 and TRBJ1-1, reads DGGITQSPKYLFRKEGQNVTLSCEQNLNHDAMYWYRQDPGQGLRLIYYSQIVNDFQKGDIAEGYSVSREKKESFPLTVTSAQKNPTAFYLCASSTLGRPEAFFGQGTRLTVV.

This clone was seen once. The rearrangement links TRBV5-1 to TRBJ2-3, with TRBD1 identical over 7 bases. This CDR3 has 13 amino acids. Germline CDR1 is SGHRS and CDR2 is YFSETQ. V dropped 2 bases and J dropped 6; count of bases not matched to a gene: 3. This CDR3 reads CASSLGQADTQYF. As DNA, the CDR3 is TGCGCCAGCAGCTTAGGACAGGCCGATACGCAGTATTTT.

This clone appeared once. The chain has TRBV7-3 and TRBJ2-1; D ambiguous. The CDR3 extends over 15 amino acids. V was pared by 2 bases and J by 1 base, with 9 bases between. The V gene's germline CDR1 is SGHTA and CDR2 FQGTGA. CDR3 DNA sequence: TGTGCCAGCAGCTTACGTGGAGAATCCTACAATGAGCAGTTCTTC. Amino acids: CASSLRGESYNEQFF. Full variable domain (rest looked up from reference TRBV7-3 and TRBJ2-1): GAGVSQTPSNKVTEKGKYVELRCDPISGHTALYWYRQSLGQGPEFLIYFQGTGAADDSGLPNDRFFAVRPEGSVSTLKIQRTERGDSAVYLCASSLRGESYNEQFFGPGTRLTVL.

V gene TRBV6-5 combines with J gene TRBJ2-7, with 12 bases that match TRBD2. The CDR3 covers 13 residues. Germline CDR1 is MNHEY and CDR2 is SVGAGI. Trimming cost V 7 bases and J 4 bases; bases outside gene matches: 2. The CDR3 reads CASTTSGRYEQYF. In nucleotides, the CDR3 is TGTGCCAGCACCACTAGCGGGAGGTACGAGCAGTACTTC.

The rearrangement links TRBV7-9 to TRBJ2-7, with D possibly matching TRBD1 (6 bases). The V end was cut by 5 bases, the J end by 5 bases, with 10 bases between. The CDR3 loop spans 12 amino acids. CDR1 and CDR2 (germline): SEHNR, FQNEAQ (reference sequence). CDR3 nucleotide sequence: TGTGCCAGCAGCGAACAGGGTAACGAGCAGTACTTC. Translating gives CASSEQGNEQYF. Based on the CDR3 plus reference TRBV7-9 and TRBJ2-7, the full variable domain is DTGVSQNPRHKITKRGQNVTFRCDPISEHNRLYWYRQTLGQGPEFLTYFQNEAQLEKSRLLSDRFSAERPKGSFSTLEIQRTEQGDSAMYLCASSEQGNEQYFGPGTRLTVT.

The chain links TRBV29-1 to TRBJ1-2; the D is unclear. Germline CDR1 and CDR2: SQVTM and ANQGSEA. Deletions cut 0 bases from V and 0 bases from J, with 11 bases between. The CDR3 is made up of 15 amino acids. CDR3 loop: CSVEDFDIANYGYTF. Written as DNA, the CDR3 is TGCAGCGTTGAAGATTTCGACATTGCTAACTATGGCTACACCTTC.

The chain is built from TRBV19 and TRBJ2-1; TRBD2 matches 10 bases. Germline trimming cut 6 bases from V and 2 bases from J; bases unmatched to any gene: 7. This CDR3 has 16 amino acids. The germline gives CDR1 LNHDA, CDR2 SQIVND (reference sequence). In DNA, the CDR3 is TGTGCCAGTAGGAATATAGCGGGAGGAACCTACAATGAGCAGTTCTTC. This codes for CASRNIAGGTYNEQFF.

The chain carries TRBV7-9 and TRBJ1-2, with a weak D call TRBD1 (6 bases). This CDR3 spans 15 amino acids. The germline CDR1 and CDR2 sequences are SEHNR and FQNEAQ (reference sequence). V lost 4 bases and J lost 2, with 14 bases in between. The CDR3 DNA follows: TGTGCCAGCAGCTCACCAGGACAGTGGAACTATGGCTACACCTTC. This codes for CASSSPGQWNYGYTF.

The chain uses TRBV29-1 and TRBJ1-4; unclear D gene. Trimming left V 8 bases short and J 8 bases short, with 12 bases between. CDR1 SQVTM and CDR2 ANQGSEA come from the germline V gene. This CDR3 spans 11 amino acids. The CDR3 DNA reads as TGCAGCACCAGTATTGGGGAAAAACTGTTTTTT. It encodes CSTSIGEKLFF.

The chain recombines TRBV6-2 or TRBV6-3 with TRBJ2-1, with 14 bases matching TRBD2. This CDR3 has 15 amino acids. Trimming at V came to 4 bases and at J to 12 bases, leaving 8 bases not matched to a gene. CDR1 MNHEY and CDR2 SVGEGT come from the germline V gene. The CDR3 bases are TGTGCCAGCAGTTTCTCCGGGACTAGCGGGAGTAGGCAGTTCTTC. Amino acids: CASSFSGTSGSRQFF.